Listed below are T cell receptor beta chains from one sample, sequenced in a study of vaccination and CD4 T cells after COVID-19. TCRdb reprocessed the PCR reads via MiXCR and lists one record per CDR3 protein. The data show about 15,000 distinct CDR3 sequences, 60% to 75% seen once. Which antigens these TCRs recognize remains unknown. Sequencing input: CD4+ T cells from blood, cultured in vitro. The receptors come from a human donor who had recovered from COVID-19. Each CDR3 is given with its conserved first and last residue. A D gene is named only where the DNA matches it firmly. Only part of the rows carry a size: once, few, many, or a class if the clone is expanded.

v_gene	j_gene	abundance	d_gene	CDR3aa	CDR3nt
TRBV7-9	TRBJ1-2	once	-	CASSLGHLSGYGYTF	TGTGCCAGCAGCTTAGGTCACCTCAGTGGTTATGGCTACACCTTC
TRBV7-2	TRBJ2-1	-	-	CASSYDRYYNEQFF	TGTGCCAGCAGCTACGACAGATACTACAATGAGCAGTTCTTC
TRBV5-1	TRBJ2-7	-	TRBD2	CASSLELAGTYEQYF	TGCGCCAGCAGCTTGGAACTAGCGGGGACCTACGAGCAGTACTTC
TRBV10-3	TRBJ2-3	-	-	CAIGATDTQYF	TGTGCCATCGGAGCCACAGATACGCAGTATTTT
TRBV5-6	TRBJ1-2	-	-	CASSLPGGGYGYTF	TGTGCCAGCAGCTTGCCGGGGGGCGGCTATGGCTACACCTTC
TRBV27	TRBJ1-3	-	-	CASSLNVPAGANTIYF	TGTGCCAGCAGTTTAAATGTGCCGGCAGGGGCAAACACCATATATTTT
TRBV6-5	TRBJ1-1	-	TRBD1	CASSFARTGNTEAFF	TGTGCCAGCAGTTTTGCCCGGACAGGGAACACTGAAGCTTTCTTT
TRBV24-1	TRBJ2-2	few	-	CATSDHRITGELFF	TGTGCCACCAGTGATCACCGGATAACCGGGGAGCTGTTTTTT
TRBV27	TRBJ1-1	-	-	CASKTSGMNAEAFF	TGTGCCAGCAAAACCAGTGGGATGAACGCTGAAGCTTTCTTT
TRBV6-1	TRBJ1-1	-	-	CAGRQFMNTEAFF	TGTGCCGGCCGACAGTTTATGAACACTGAAGCTTTCTTT
TRBV27	TRBJ2-5	-	-	CASSLLGETQYF	TGTGCCAGCAGTCTATTGGGGGAGACCCAGTACTTC
TRBV5-4	TRBJ1-1	few	-	CASSPSIWMNTEAFF	TGTGCCAGCAGCCCGAGTATTTGGATGAACACTGAAGCTTTCTTT